The clone carrying this T cell receptor (beta chain) was detected only a few times. What it recognizes is unknown. The time point is: sample taken at primary tumor resection. Unsorted whole RNA samples from tumor, nontumor lung or frozen PBMC were sequenced. This record belongs to a study of spatial heterogeneity in lung cancer. Study-wide points: The study found that ubiquitous and regional expanded TCR counts tracked ubiquitous and regional nonsynonymous mutations, respectively. Counts that tracked tumor mutation counts were those of expanded intratumoral alpha and beta TCRs.

The germline CDR1 and CDR2 sequences are SEHNR and FQNEAQ (reference sequence). The CDR3 spans 16 residues. Trimming shortened V by 5 bases and J by 2 bases, and 19 bases separated the two germline ends. Every TCR cDNA molecule bore its own unique molecular identifier. TCRdb fed the 5' RACE reads into MiXCR, producing one record per CDR3 protein. The repertoire has roughly 4,000 distinct CDR3 sequences, approximately 10% of them found once; the top ten carry about a sixth. The specimen comprised lung tumor tissue, sampled at surgery. The V call is TRBV7-9, the J call TRBJ2-7; D gene unclear. The source of this sequence is a female donor with early-stage non-small cell lung cancer. In DNA form, the CDR3 reads TGTGCCAGCAGCACGACTTTGGGCCGGTGGACCTACGAGCAGTACTTC. As protein: CASSTTLGRWTYEQYF.